Listed below are T cell receptor beta chains from one sample, sequenced in a study of blood T cell repertoires in COVID-19. The table came from immunoSEQ multiplex PCR; TCRdb's copy has only in-frame clones and leaves some out. The top ten hold approximately 3.7% of the sample, which has about 160,000 clones, 87% seen once. The source material was PBMCs or T cells enriched from blood (not recorded which). These receptors all stem from a woman between 40 and 55 years old who had been exposed to COVID-19. The CDR3 runs from the conserved cysteine through the conserved F or W. D genes are given only for firm matches. Rows give clone size only sometimes, using once, few, many, or a class for an expanded clone.

>TRBV20-1|-|-|TRBJ1-4
CSASRGAALMIEKLFF
TGCAGTGCTAGTCGGGGTGCCGCCTTAATGATTGAAAAACTGTTTTTT
>TRBV7-9|once|-|TRBJ1-2
CASSRGGSYGYTF
TGTGCCAGCAGCAGAGGGGGTTCCTATGGCTACACCTTC
>TRBV9|-|-|TRBJ2-1
CASSPREKSYNEQFF
TGTGCCAGCAGCCCCCGGGAGAAATCCTACAATGAGCAGTTCTTC
>TRBV19|-|TRBD1|TRBJ2-7
CASSRQGPNHEQYF
TGTGCCAGTAGTAGACAGGGACCGAACCACGAGCAGTACTTC
>TRBV7-7|-|TRBD1|TRBJ1-6
CASSLAGRDRYSPLHF
TGTGCCAGCAGCTTAGCGGGGAGGGACAGGTATTCACCCCTCCACTTT
>TRBV10-1|-|-|TRBJ1-1
CASSKGHLNTEAFF
TGCGCCAGCAGTAAGGGACACTTGAACACTGAAGCTTTCTTT
>TRBV5-1|-|-|TRBJ1-1
CASSLAGGKAEAFF
TGCGCCAGCAGCTTGGCCGGGGGGAAGGCTGAAGCTTTCTTT
>TRBV16|-|TRBD1|TRBJ1-3
CASSQTGTGAGNTIYF
TGTGCCAGCAGCCAAACCGGGACAGGGGCTGGAAACACCATATATTTT
>TRBV27|-|-|TRBJ2-1
CASSRLRMGSYNEQFF
TGTGCCAGCAGTCGACTACGGATGGGGTCCTACAATGAGCAGTTCTTC
>TRBV18|-|-|TRBJ2-1
CASSPAPTSLQGTFYNEQFF
TGTGCCAGCTCACCGGCCCCTACGAGCCTCCAGGGAACCTTTTACAATGAGCAGTTCTTC
>TRBV11-2|once|TRBD1|TRBJ1-2
CASSLVRRDSGQANYGYTF
TGTGCCAGCAGCTTAGTCCGCCGGGACAGCGGCCAGGCTAACTATGGCTACACCTTC
>TRBV5-4|once|-|TRBJ1-2
CASSFLTESYGYTF
TGTGCCAGCAGCTTTTTGACAGAGAGCTATGGCTACACCTTC
>TRBV14|-|-|TRBJ1-1
CASSLQGLNTEAFF
TGTGCCAGCAGCCTACAGGGACTGAACACTGAAGCTTTCTTT
>TRBV5-1|-|-|TRBJ2-7
CARVTRRDSSYEQYF
TGCGCCAGGGTAACTAGGAGAGATAGCTCCTACGAGCAGTACTTC
>TRBV5-5|-|-|TRBJ1-2
CASSLEQGNYGYTF
TGTGCCAGCAGCTTAGAACAGGGCAACTATGGCTACACCTTC
>TRBV29-1|-|-|TRBJ2-7
CSASGSMTYEQYF
TGCAGCGCCTCCGGGAGTATGACCTACGAGCAGTACTTC